This T cell receptor (beta chain) was captured in a study of identical twins. Study-level findings and limits: Possibly, invariant MAIT and iNKT cells partly confounded zero-insertion analyses. Models came in too low on out-of-frame TCR alpha sharing in monozygotic twins.

Healthy Caucasian donors formed the entire cohort. A universal primer site arose from template switching, and cDNA bore unique molecular identifiers. TCRdb reanalysed the 5' RACE reads using MiXCR and keeps one entry per CDR3 protein. The sample lists 350,000 to 450,000 distinct CDR3 sequences, 15% to 20% occurring once. The count of this clonotype is one. Its cognate antigen is unknown. Germline values: CDR1 SGHNT, CDR2 YYREEE (reference sequence). The CDR3 is 15 residues long. With 3 bases clipped from V and 2 bases from J, the junction kept 6 bases outside the gene matches. The specimen sequenced was naive T cells sorted from blood. The TCR comes from a man in his fifties in good health. This chain uses TRBV5-4 with TRBJ2-5; 8 bases map to TRBD2. This CDR3 is CASSWAGGSQETQYF. The CDR3 nucleotides read TGTGCCAGCAGCTGGGCGGGGGGCAGTCAAGAGACCCAGTACTTC. Full variable domain (rest looked up from reference TRBV5-4 and TRBJ2-5): ETGVTQSPTHLIKTRGQQVTLRCSSQSGHNTVSWYQQALGQGPQFIFQYYREEENGRGNFPPRFSGLQFPNYSSELNVNALELDDSALYLCASSWAGGSQETQYFGPGTRLLVL.